What follows describes a single T cell receptor beta chain. The antigen is unknown. The source of the sample is a study of cytomegalovirus exposure and HLA in healthy donors. Findings of the study overall: The listing of roughly 160 TCR beta chains classed them as cytomegalovirus-associated. The authors excluded some V segments, including TRBV6-2 and TRBV6-3, as indistinguishable.

CDR1 is MGHRA, CDR2 YSYEKL, per germline. The CDR3 loop spans 17 amino acids. The junction had 12 bases not matched to a gene; V was cut back by 4 bases and J by 1 base. The PCR was carried out with 60 Vbeta primers and 13 Jbeta primers. The protocol was immunoSEQ multiplex PCR, while the TCRdb copy is restricted to in-frame clones and leaves out a portion. The table shows some 200,000 clones, with 76% occurring only once. This rearrangement joins TRBV4-1 to TRBJ1-1, with TRBD1 matching over 7 bases. The sequence derives from a man aged 18 to 30 in good health and CMV-seronegative. The source material was PBMCs. CDR3 DNA: TGCGCCAGCAGCCTAGTAGAGGGCGGGACAGCGAACACTGAAGCTTTCTTT. Translated: CASSLVEGGTANTEAFF.